These 5 T cell receptor beta chains came from one sample sequenced in a study of T cell responses to AZD1222 COVID-19 vaccine. This table comes from immunoSEQ multiplex PCR, and its TCRdb copy is limited to in-frame clones, with some not included. The data hold about 210,000 clones, with around 94% observed a single time. The sample here was peripheral blood, taken on day 0 of AZD1222 vaccination. The receptors originated from an adult in good health.

This clone was detected once. The gene calls are TRBV5-5 and TRBJ2-7; maybe TRBD1 (5 bases). The CDR3 has 14 residues. V was cut by 0 bases and J by 2 bases, with 9 bases left in between. The germline CDR1 and CDR2 sequences are SGHKS and YYEKEE (reference sequence). CDR3 DNA sequence: TGTGCCAGCAGCTTGGTTAGGGGCCCCTACGAGCAGTACTTC. Its protein is CASSLVRGPYEQYF.

This clone has just one count. The V call is TRBV6-5, the J call TRBJ2-7; D might be TRBD1 (6 bases). The V gene's germline CDR1 is MNHEY and CDR2 SVGAGI. The CDR3 length is 16 residues. V shed 0 bases and J shed 5 bases, with 17 bases lying between them. The CDR3 is CASSYSGPRGWDEQYF. In DNA form, the CDR3 reads TGTGCCAGCAGTTACTCGGGGCCCAGGGGATGGGACGAGCAGTACTTC.

For the CDR3, the DNA is TGTGCCAGCGGACGAGAGACCCAGTACTTC. This sequence encodes CASGRETQYF. V and J are TRBV25-1 and TRBJ2-5, with D hard to call. CDR3 length: 10 amino acids. Germline values: CDR1 MGHDK, CDR2 SYGVNS. With 8 bases removed from V and 4 bases from J, the gap between germline ends came to 5 bases.

The chain uses TRBV6-5 and TRBJ1-1; a possible D gene is TRBD1 (5 bases). V lost 6 bases and J lost 2, with 10 bases in between. Germline lookup yields CDR1 MNHEY and CDR2 SVGAGI. This CDR3 has 13 residues. The CDR3 loop reads CASRRGSNTEAFF. CDR3 bases: TGTGCCAGCAGGAGGGGTTCTAACACTGAAGCTTTCTTT.

The sample holds a few counts of this clone. The V gene is TRBV19, the J gene TRBJ1-5; D might be TRBD1 (6 bases). Trimming cost V 4 bases and J 7 bases, with 14 bases left between them. There are 14 residues in the CDR3. In germline, CDR1 is LNHDA, CDR2 SQIVND (reference sequence). CDR3: CASSTRGHGQPQHF. The CDR3 region has the DNA TGTGCCAGTAGTACCCGGGGGCACGGGCAGCCCCAGCATTTT.